One and the same sample provided the 8 T cell receptor beta chains below, sequenced in a study of cytomegalovirus exposure and HLA in healthy donors. TCRdb's copy holds only in-frame clones and misses some; the assay was immunoSEQ multiplex PCR. Altogether fewer than 200,000 clones are present, around nine tenths being singletons, with the ten largest covering approximately 2.4%. Sample: PBMCs. The source is a man younger than 35 in good health and CMV-seropositive.

V usage is TRBV19 and J usage is TRBJ1-1; D unresolved. The V gene lost 6 bases and the J gene lost 5 bases, with 19 bases spanning the gap. This CDR3 contains 15 residues. CDR1 is LNHDA and CDR2 is SQIVND in the germline V gene (reference sequence). The CDR3 sequence: CASRWTMGGRTEAFF. DNA of the CDR3: TGTGCCAGTAGGTGGACGATGGGCGGGAGGACTGAAGCTTTCTTT.

CDR3 coding DNA: TGTGCCAGCAGTTTCATCGCTAGCGGATCCTACAATGAGCAGTTCTTC. Residues: CASSFIASGSYNEQFF. The chain is built from TRBV27 and TRBJ2-1, with 7 nucleotides matching TRBD2. There are 16 residues in the CDR3. Germline CDR1 MNHEY, CDR2 SMNVEV (reference sequence). J was trimmed by 1 base and V by 3 bases; bases with no gene match: 6.

The J gene is TRBJ1-2, the V gene TRBV29-1; maybe TRBD1 (5 bases). Germline CDR1 is SQVTM and CDR2 is ANQGSEA. This CDR3 has 13 amino acids. V gave up 2 bases and J gave up 4 bases, with 11 bases separating them. The CDR3 here is CSVETGAIYGYTF. The CDR3 region has the DNA TGCAGCGTTGAAACAGGCGCTATCTATGGCTACACCTTC.

In this sample, this clone turned up once. V is TRBV4-1 and J is TRBJ1-1, with D possibly being TRBD1 (5 bases). The germline V gene encodes CDR1 MGHRA and CDR2 YSYEKL. The CDR3 extends over 11 amino acids. V lost 8 bases and J lost 9, with 13 bases in between. This chain's CDR3 is CASLGEGQAFF. CDR3 sequence (DNA): TGCGCCAGCCTGGGGGAGGGCCAAGCTTTCTTT.

This chain connects TRBV28 to TRBJ2-7; 10 bases fit TRBD2. This CDR3 is 15 amino acids long. Germline CDR1 reads MDHEN; CDR2 reads SYDVKM. J gave up 3 bases and V 2 bases, and 4 bases lay outside the gene matches. Here the CDR3 reads CASSLVAGGGYEQYF. In DNA form, the CDR3 reads TGTGCCAGCAGTTTAGTAGCGGGAGGAGGCTACGAGCAGTACTTC.

In its sample, this clone was seen once. The chain uses TRBV28 and TRBJ1-2; 10 nucleotides agree with TRBD1. This CDR3 has 15 amino acids. The J segment lost 7 bases and the V segment lost 3 bases, leaving 8 bases of the junction unmatched. Germline CDR1 and CDR2: MDHEN and SYDVKM. The CDR3 sequence: CASSFGGTGDGGYTF. The DNA for the CDR3 is TGTGCCAGCAGTTTTGGGGGGACAGGGGACGGTGGCTACACCTTC.

In this sample, this clone turned up a few times. CDR3 residues: CAWSAGGSGANVLTF. In DNA form, the CDR3 reads TGTGCCTGGAGTGCAGGGGGCTCTGGGGCCAACGTCCTGACTTTC. The chain has TRBV30 and TRBJ2-6; TRBD1 matches at 7 bases. Germline loops: CDR1 GTSNPN, CDR2 SVGIG (reference sequence). The CDR3 sequence is 15 residues long. The junction had 0 bases not matched to a gene; V was cut back by 1 base and J by 0 bases.

The rearrangement links TRBV18 to TRBJ2-5, with D hard to call. The germline V and J ends were trimmed by 1 base and 1 base, with 7 bases remaining between them. CDR3 length: 14 amino acids. Germline assignment: CDR1 KGHSH and CDR2 LQKENI. The CDR3 DNA is TGTGCCAGCTCACCACAAACCGGCCAAGAGACCCAGTACTTC. This translates into CASSPQTGQETQYF.